The 26 T cell receptor beta chains in this list originate from one sample, sequenced in a study of blood T cell repertoires in COVID-19. Assay used: immunoSEQ multiplex PCR; TCRdb lists only in-frame clones, some missing. Altogether approximately 300,000 clones are present, about nine tenths being singletons, with the ten largest covering approximately 5.2%. The sequenced sample consisted of PBMCs or T cells enriched from blood (not recorded which). The receptors originated from a man between 60 and 70 years old who had recovered from COVID-19.

The genes are TRBV27 and TRBJ1-5, with D possibly being TRBD1 (6 bases). This CDR3 has 18 amino acids. Trimming took off 5 bases at V and 2 bases at J, with 22 bases between the two ends. Germline V lookup: CDR1 MNHEY, CDR2 SMNVEV (reference sequence). DNA for the CDR3: TGTGCCAGCAGTCAGAGGACAGCGGGGGTCGTGGGCAATCAGCCCCAGCATTTT. Translating it yields CASSQRTAGVVGNQPQHF.

The chain uses TRBV5-4 and TRBJ2-7; 7 nucleotides match TRBD1. In germline, CDR1 is SGHNT, CDR2 YYREEE (reference sequence). The trim removed 3 bases at V and 4 bases at J, leaving 4 bases unmatched. CDR3 length equals 13 residues. CDR3 sequence (DNA): TGTGCCAGCAGCTGGTTACAGGGGTACGAGCAGTACTTC. Translating gives CASSWLQGYEQYF. The full variable domain, completed using reference TRBV5-4 and TRBJ2-7, is ETGVTQSPTHLIKTRGQQVTLRCSSQSGHNTVSWYQQALGQGPQFIFQYYREEENGRGNFPPRFSGLQFPNYSSELNVNALELDDSALYLCASSWLQGYEQYFGPGTRLTVT.

V is TRBV5-4 and J is TRBJ2-1; 8 bases are shared with TRBD1. Trimming cost V 4 bases and J 3 bases; bases outside gene matches: 15. CDR3 length: 18 residues. Germline V gives CDR1 SGHNT, CDR2 YYREEE (reference sequence). In DNA, the CDR3 is TGTGCCAGCAGCCCGAATCCGACGCTCACAGGGGGCTACAATGAGCAGTTCTTC. Protein sequence: CASSPNPTLTGGYNEQFF.

CDR3 nucleotides: TGTGCCGCCCAACTAGTAGCGGGAGCTGGGGCCAACGTCCTGACTTTC. Translating gives CAAQLVAGAGANVLTF. The V gene is TRBV2, the J gene TRBJ2-6; 9 nucleotides match TRBD2. This CDR3 has 16 amino acids. CDR1 and CDR2 from the germline V gene are SNHLY and FYNNEI. The V and J ends lost 11 bases and 2 bases, in that order; junction bases with no gene match: 10.

This chain joins TRBV7-2 and TRBJ2-7, with 7 positions matching TRBD1. V shed 4 bases, J shed 3 bases, and the junction held 9 bases outside the gene matches. This CDR3 has 15 amino acids. Germline CDR1 SGHTA, CDR2 FQGNSA. The CDR3 DNA sequence: TGTGCCAGCAGCTCGCCAGACAGGGCTGGCTACGAGCAGTACTTC. It encodes CASSSPDRAGYEQYF.

The J gene is TRBJ2-2, the V gene TRBV19; a weak D match, TRBD1 (6 bases). Trimming took 7 bases from V and 2 from J, leaving 8 bases between them. Looked up from germline, CDR1 is LNHDA and CDR2 is SQIVND (reference sequence). The CDR3 has 13 residues. CDR3 sequence (DNA): TGTGCCAGTAACAGGGTAAACACCGGGGAGCTGTTTTTT. Amino acids: CASNRVNTGELFF.

This clone was seen more than once but under ten times. The V call is TRBV27, the J call TRBJ1-5; 10 positions agree with TRBD1. J was trimmed by 6 bases and V by 5 bases; bases with no gene match: 16. The CDR3 loop spans 18 amino acids. Germline V gives CDR1 MNHEY, CDR2 SMNVEV (reference sequence). The CDR3 loop is CASSASGTGALGVQPQHF. The CDR3 nucleotides read TGTGCCAGCAGTGCCTCCGGGACAGGGGCCTTGGGGGTTCAGCCCCAGCATTTT.

The chain is built from TRBV7-2 and TRBJ1-1, with 9 bases lining up with TRBD1. J was trimmed by 0 bases and V by 5 bases; bases with no gene match: 7. This CDR3 is 16 amino acids long. Germline values: CDR1 SGHTA, CDR2 FQGNSA. The CDR3 region has the DNA TGTGCCAGCAGCAAACAGGGGGCGGGCATGAACACTGAAGCTTTCTTT. Protein product: CASSKQGAGMNTEAFF. Full variable domain (missing parts from reference TRBV7-2 and TRBJ1-1): GAGVSQSPSNKVTEKGKDVELRCDPISGHTALYWYRQSLGQGLEFLIYFQGNSAPDKSGLPSDRFSAERTGGSVSTLTIQRTQQEDSAVYLCASSKQGAGMNTEAFFGQGTRLTVV.

In this sample, this clone turned up a few times. The gene calls are TRBV5-1 and TRBJ1-1; D gene ambiguous. The length of the CDR3 is 15 residues. Germline CDR1 SGHRS, CDR2 YFSETQ. V was shortened by 4 bases and J by 2 bases, with 15 bases between the two germline ends. The CDR3 loop reads CASSTSVFLNTEAFF. CDR3 bases: TGCGCCAGCAGCACCAGTGTATTCTTAAACACTGAAGCTTTCTTT.

This chain's CDR3 is CASSIYPSGSYEQYF. For the CDR3, the DNA is TGTGCCAGTAGTATTTACCCTAGCGGGAGCTACGAGCAGTACTTC. The rearrangement joins TRBV19 to TRBJ2-7; TRBD2 aligns across 10 bases. V was clipped by 3 bases and J by 3 bases; unmatched bases: 5. This CDR3 has 15 amino acids. CDR1 LNHDA and CDR2 SQIVND come from the germline V gene (reference sequence).

The V gene is TRBV7-2, the J gene TRBJ2-3; TRBD1 matches at 7 bases. Trimming at V came to 6 bases and at J to 3 bases, leaving 9 bases not matched to a gene. Per the germline V gene, CDR1 is SGHTA and CDR2 is FQGNSA. The CDR3 covers 15 residues. In nucleotides, the CDR3 is TGTGCCAGCAGTCCTTTTGGGACAGAAACAGATACGCAGTATTTT. Its protein is CASSPFGTETDTQYF.

J is TRBJ1-2 and V is TRBV19, with 9 bases fitting TRBD1. This CDR3 region has 12 residues. Germline-derived CDR1 and CDR2 are LNHDA and SQIVND (reference sequence). V dropped 4 bases and J dropped 14; count of bases not matched to a gene: 8. The DNA of the CDR3 is TGTGCCAGTAGTACGGACCGGGACAGGGAGACCTTC. It specifies CASSTDRDRETF.

The V call is TRBV24-1, the J call TRBJ1-2, with a possible D match to TRBD1 (6 bases). Germline V CDR1 and CDR2: KGHDR, SFDVKD. V lost 7 bases to trimming and J lost 8 bases, with 16 bases between them. This CDR3 contains 13 residues. CDR3 coding DNA: TGTGCCACCAGAGACAGGAGTAATCTAGGCTACACCTTC. It encodes CATRDRSNLGYTF.

The V and J genes are TRBV21-1 and TRBJ1-5; TRBD1, the D gene given by the table, was not confirmed from the DNA. TRBV21-1 is listed as a pseudogene. The CDR3 consists of 13 residues. This chain's CDR3 is CATRHNLRKPQHF. For the CDR3, the DNA is TGTGCCACCAGGCATAACCTCAGGAAGCCCCAGCATTTT.

This sequence joins TRBV5-4 and TRBJ2-1, with 9 bases aligning to TRBD1. With 4 bases clipped from V and 6 bases from J, the junction kept 8 bases outside the gene matches. This CDR3 is 15 amino acids long. Germline V gene lookup returns CDR1 SGHNT and CDR2 YYREEE (reference sequence). The CDR3 protein is CASSPRTGAFNEQFF. Written as DNA, the CDR3 is TGTGCCAGCAGCCCGCGGACAGGGGCCTTCAATGAGCAGTTCTTC.

DNA for the CDR3: TGTGCCAGCAGTTTAGTCCACCGGGGATCTCTCCTACGCGAGCAGTACTTC. Residues: CASSLVHRGSLLREQYF. This sequence joins TRBV28 and TRBJ2-7; TRBD2 might be the D (5 bases). The germline CDR1 and CDR2 sequences are MDHEN and SYDVKM. The CDR3 has 17 residues. The V and J ends lost 2 bases and 6 bases respectively, with 23 bases between them.

The chain has TRBV27 and TRBJ1-6; possibly TRBD1 for D (6 bases). The CDR3 consists of 16 residues. V was pared by 4 bases and J by 7 bases, with 17 bases between. Germline loops: CDR1 MNHEY, CDR2 SMNVEV (reference sequence). The CDR3 nucleotides read TGTGCCAGCAGTTACTTCGGACAGAGTTCAAATTCACCCCTCCACTTT. Protein sequence: CASSYFGQSSNSPLHF.

The chain is built from TRBV4-1 and TRBJ2-4, with 12 bases fitting TRBD1. This CDR3 region has 14 residues. Germline V lookup: CDR1 MGHRA, CDR2 YSYEKL. V gave up 3 bases and J gave up 6 bases; unmatched junction bases: 0. The CDR3 DNA reads as TGCGCCAGCAGCCAGGGACAGGGGGCAAACATTCAGTACTTC. The encoded protein is CASSQGQGANIQYF.

The genes are TRBV18 and TRBJ1-5; the match to TRBD1 covers 8 bases. V lost 6 bases to trimming and J lost 6 bases; unmatched junction nucleotides: 7. This CDR3 is 14 amino acids long. Germline V gene data show CDR1 as KGHSH and CDR2 as LQKENI. CDR3 in amino acids: CASSPRQGSQPQHF. CDR3 DNA sequence: TGTGCCAGCTCGCCCAGACAGGGGAGTCAGCCCCAGCATTTT.

The chain joins TRBV19 to TRBJ2-1, with 8 bases lining up with TRBD1. CDR1 and CDR2 from the germline V gene are LNHDA and SQIVND (reference sequence). Germline trimming cut 4 bases from V and 8 bases from J; bases unmatched to any gene: 7. The CDR3 is 14 residues long. The CDR3 nucleotides are TGTGCCAGTAGTAGGACAGGGACGTCCCATGAGCAGTTCTTC. Translating gives CASSRTGTSHEQFF.

The rearrangement links TRBV4-3 to TRBJ1-2; 7 bases are shared with TRBD1. The V and J ends lost 4 bases and 5 bases, in that order; junction bases with no gene match: 4. This CDR3 contains 13 residues. CDR1 and CDR2 from the germline V gene are LGHNA and YSLEER. For the CDR3, the DNA is TGCGCCAGCAGCCGTGTGACAGGGTATGGCTACACCTTC. Translating gives CASSRVTGYGYTF.

This sequence joins TRBV9 and TRBJ2-5; 8 nucleotides align to TRBD1. V was clipped by 0 bases and J by 5 bases; unmatched bases: 9. This CDR3 spans 16 amino acids. CDR1 SGDLS and CDR2 YYNGEE come from the germline V gene. CDR3 protein: CASSVGPGGSDETQYF. The CDR3 DNA sequence: TGTGCCAGCAGCGTAGGGCCAGGGGGCTCTGATGAGACCCAGTACTTC.

This clone has only one observation. The V and J genes are TRBV4-3 and TRBJ2-7; a weak D match, TRBD2 (6 bases). Trimming left V 0 bases short and J 0 bases short, with 9 bases between. The CDR3 has 15 amino acids. Germline lookup yields CDR1 LGHNA and CDR2 YSLEER. CDR3 region: CASSQDGGSSYEQYF. CDR3 coding DNA: TGCGCCAGCAGCCAAGATGGGGGGAGCTCCTACGAGCAGTACTTC.

The chain couples TRBV5-6 to TRBJ2-5; no firm D call. In germline, CDR1 is SGHDT, CDR2 YYEEEE. The CDR3 is 14 residues long. The ends were cut back, 5 bases at V and 4 bases at J, with 15 bases in the middle. For the CDR3, the DNA is TGTGCCAGCAGTCGAGGCAGTTTTCGAGAGACCCAGTACTTC. It encodes CASSRGSFRETQYF.

The chain is built from TRBV29-1 and TRBJ1-4; D is unclear. This CDR3 has 13 amino acids. With 7 bases removed from V and 8 bases from J, the gap between germline ends came to 17 bases. Germline V gene lookup returns CDR1 SQVTM and CDR2 ANQGSEA. CDR3 protein: CSARRTQGEKLFF. As DNA, the CDR3 is TGCAGCGCTCGACGGACTCAAGGGGAAAAACTGTTTTTT.

The gene calls are TRBV5-1 and TRBJ2-1, with a tentative D call TRBD1 (5 bases). This CDR3 region has 16 residues. From germline, CDR1 is SGHRS and CDR2 YFSETQ. Trimming cost V 4 bases and J 4 bases, with 18 bases left between them. The CDR3 bases are TGCGCCAGCAGCCCATCAGGGCGGTCTGCGTACAATGAGCAGTTCTTC. Translating it yields CASSPSGRSAYNEQFF.